These 21 T cell receptor beta chains originate from one sample sequenced in a study of identical twins. TCRdb recomputed calls from the 5' RACE reads with MiXCR, one row per CDR3 protein. The data show 540,000 or so distinct CDR3 sequences, approximately 20% seen once. These data also featured in a second study, about yellow fever vaccine responses in identical twins.

The sequenced sample consisted of CD4+ T cells sorted from blood. These receptors originate from a woman aged 18 to 35 in good health.

The V call is TRBV20-1, the J call TRBJ2-7; 10 bases map to TRBD2. With V trimmed by 6 bases and J by 5 bases, 10 bases remained unmatched. This CDR3 is built from 14 residues. In germline, CDR1 is DFQATT, CDR2 SNEGSKA (reference sequence). CDR3 loop: CSAHLAGVPHEQYF. The DNA for the CDR3 is TGCAGTGCCCATCTAGCGGGAGTTCCCCACGAGCAGTACTTC.

V is TRBV20-1 and J is TRBJ1-5, with 12 bases aligning to TRBD1. J was trimmed by 2 bases and V by 5 bases; bases with no gene match: 4. The CDR3 has 15 amino acids. Germline assignment: CDR1 DFQATT and CDR2 SNEGSKA (reference sequence). The chain's CDR3 is CSAGTGGGGNQPQHF. DNA of the CDR3: TGCAGTGCTGGGACAGGGGGCGGGGGCAATCAGCCCCAGCATTTT.

This clonotype was seen a few times. The J gene is TRBJ2-1, the V gene TRBV29-1, with 7 bases identical to TRBD2. The V gene end was trimmed by 8 bases and the J gene end by 6 bases; junction bases not matched to a gene: 13. CDR3 length: 14 amino acids. Germline-derived CDR1 and CDR2 are SQVTM and ANQGSEA. The CDR3 loop is CSILSAGEGNEQFF. The CDR3 nucleotides are TGCAGCATACTTTCGGCGGGAGAAGGCAATGAGCAGTTCTTC.

The rearrangement links TRBV9 to TRBJ1-4, with a weak D call TRBD1 (6 bases). The CDR3 consists of 14 residues. Germline CDR1 and CDR2: SGDLS and YYNGEE. The germline V and J ends were trimmed by 3 bases and 8 bases, with 14 bases remaining between them. CDR3 amino acids: CASSEGGQLEKLFF. The DNA of the CDR3 is TGTGCCAGCAGCGAGGGGGGGCAGTTGGAAAAACTGTTTTTT.

This CDR3 is CSAPPGQGGGNTEAFF. The CDR3 nucleotides are TGCAGTGCTCCCCCGGGACAGGGTGGAGGGAACACTGAAGCTTTCTTT. J is TRBJ1-1 and V is TRBV20-1, with TRBD1 matching 9 bases. This CDR3 is built from 16 residues. Germline V gene lookup returns CDR1 DFQATT and CDR2 SNEGSKA (reference sequence). The V segment lost 5 bases and the J segment 1 base; nucleotides outside the gene matches: 11.

The chain uses TRBV20-1 and TRBJ2-5; D is undetermined. The CDR3 loop spans 13 amino acids. Trimming cost V 6 bases and J 2 bases, with 13 bases left between them. From germline, CDR1 is DFQATT and CDR2 SNEGSKA (reference sequence). CDR3 protein: CSAGSKLQETQYF. The DNA of the CDR3 is TGCAGTGCCGGATCCAAGTTACAAGAGACCCAGTACTTC.

V usage is TRBV28 and J usage is TRBJ2-1, with 7 bases lining up with TRBD2. Per the germline V gene, CDR1 is MDHEN and CDR2 is SYDVKM. Germline trimming cut 8 bases from V and 5 bases from J; bases unmatched to any gene: 12. The CDR3 has 15 amino acids. The DNA of the CDR3 is TGTGCCAGCCGACAAGGAGCTAGCGGACACAATGAGCAGTTCTTC. Residues: CASRQGASGHNEQFF.

This clonotype showed up just a few times. The chain is built from TRBV27 and TRBJ2-7, with D tentatively TRBD2 (5 bases). CDR1 is MNHEY, CDR2 SMNVEV, per germline (reference sequence). V was shortened by 0 bases and J by 0 bases, with 6 bases between the two germline ends. The CDR3 sequence is 14 residues long. Here the CDR3 DNA reads TGTGCCAGCAGTTTATCGGGAGACTCCTACGAGCAGTACTTC. It codes for CASSLSGDSYEQYF.

The gene calls are TRBV7-6 and TRBJ2-5; 14 nucleotides line up with TRBD2. V lost 7 bases and J lost 4; bases outside the gene matches: 8. Germline CDR1 SGHVS, CDR2 FNYEAQ. The CDR3 runs to 16 residues. The CDR3 loop is CASTTSGGVGGETQYF. The CDR3 nucleotides read TGTGCCAGCACGACTAGCGGGGGGGTAGGAGGAGAGACCCAGTACTTC. Based on the CDR3 plus reference TRBV7-6 and TRBJ2-5, the full variable domain is GAGVSQSPRYKVTKRGQDVALRCDPISGHVSLYWYRQALGQGPEFLTYFNYEAQQDKSGLPNDRFSAERPEGSISTLTIQRTEQRDSAMYRCASTTSGGVGGETQYFGPGTRLLVL.

This clonotype was picked up a small number of times. The chain combines TRBV2 with TRBJ2-1; a weak D match, TRBD1 (6 bases). V was pared by 7 bases and J by 5 bases, with 12 bases between. The length of the CDR3 is 13 residues. CDR1 SNHLY and CDR2 FYNNEI come from the germline V gene. As DNA, the CDR3 is TGTGCCAGCAACAAACAGGGAGACAATGAGCAGTTCTTC. Residues: CASNKQGDNEQFF.

The chain joins TRBV2 to TRBJ2-3, with D perhaps matching TRBD2 (6 bases). V lost 8 bases, J lost 1 base, and 13 bases lay in between. Germline V gene lookup returns CDR1 SNHLY and CDR2 FYNNEI. This CDR3 is built from 14 residues. CDR3 loop: CASRGPGGTDTQYF. The CDR3 nucleotides read TGTGCCAGCCGAGGACCGGGGGGCACAGATACGCAGTATTTT.

J is TRBJ2-7 and V is TRBV20-1, with TRBD1 identical over 11 bases. Trimming at V came to 4 bases and at J to 4 bases, leaving 3 bases not matched to a gene. Germline assignment: CDR1 DFQATT and CDR2 SNEGSKA (reference sequence). The CDR3 loop spans 13 amino acids. CDR3 region: CSATGDRGYEQYF. For the CDR3, the DNA is TGCAGTGCTACAGGGGACAGGGGGTACGAGCAGTACTTC.

This clonotype appeared many times. V gene TRBV6-1 combines with J gene TRBJ1-6; maybe TRBD1 (5 bases). Germline V lookup: CDR1 MNHNS, CDR2 SASEGT. The ends were cut back, 7 bases at V and 11 bases at J, with 15 bases in the middle. This CDR3 comprises 13 residues. The chain's CDR3 is CASTRRRGTPLHF. The DNA of the CDR3 is TGTGCCAGCACCCGCAGACGGGGGACACCCCTCCACTTT.

The table lists this clonotype with a few counts. The chain links TRBV28 to TRBJ2-1; 10 nucleotides line up with TRBD2. The CDR3 length is 12 residues. Germline lookup yields CDR1 MDHEN and CDR2 SYDVKM. V was pared by 6 bases and J by 11 bases, with 4 bases of the junction left unmatched. Written as DNA, the CDR3 is TGTGCCAGCAGACTAGCGGGAAGTAAGCAGTTCTTC. Its translation: CASRLAGSKQFF.

This clonotype was detected a few times. The V and J genes are TRBV24-1 and TRBJ2-1; no reliable D call. Germline CDR1 KGHDR, CDR2 SFDVKD. CDR3 length: 15 residues. V was pared by 5 bases and J by 3 bases, with 13 bases between. CDR3 nucleotides: TGTGCCACCAGTGCCGAAGGCGGAGACTACAATGAGCAGTTCTTC. This gives the protein CATSAEGGDYNEQFF.

This clonotype appeared a few times. The chain couples TRBV24-1 to TRBJ2-2; D ambiguous. This CDR3 is built from 12 residues. Trimming cost V 2 bases and J 5 bases, with 2 bases left between them. The V gene's germline CDR1 is KGHDR and CDR2 SFDVKD. The CDR3 loop is CATSDWTGELFF. CDR3 in DNA: TGTGCCACCAGTGATTGGACCGGGGAGCTGTTTTTT.

The rearrangement links TRBV20-1 to TRBJ2-1; 8 bases line up with TRBD1. CDR1 is DFQATT and CDR2 is SNEGSKA in the germline V gene (reference sequence). This CDR3 has 15 residues. The J segment lost 1 base and the V segment lost 6 bases, leaving 8 bases of the junction unmatched. CDR3 sequence: CSAGDRNGSYNEQFF. DNA for the CDR3: TGCAGTGCAGGGGACAGGAATGGGTCCTACAATGAGCAGTTCTTC.

This clonotype was recorded at least ten times. The chain carries TRBV28 and TRBJ2-7; unclear D gene. V was trimmed by 4 bases and J by 3 bases, leaving 4 bases between them. Per germline, CDR1 MDHEN and CDR2 SYDVKM. CDR3 size: 11 residues. The DNA for the CDR3 is TGTGCCAGCAGTTCCGTCTACGAGCAGTACTTC. It translates to CASSSVYEQYF.

J is TRBJ2-3 and V is TRBV19; TRBD2 might be the D (5 bases). The germline CDR1 and CDR2 sequences are LNHDA and SQIVND (reference sequence). This CDR3 spans 16 amino acids. Deletions cut 5 bases from V and 0 bases from J, with 15 bases between. The CDR3 loop is CASSALLSGSTDTQYF. In nucleotides, the CDR3 is TGTGCCAGTAGTGCCCTACTAAGCGGCAGCACAGATACGCAGTATTTT.

The rearrangement uses TRBV11-1 and TRBJ2-3, with 7 bases aligning to TRBD1. Per germline, CDR1 SGHAT and CDR2 FQDESV (reference sequence). The CDR3 spans 21 residues. V shed 5 bases and J 1 base; nucleotides not matched to a gene: 24. The CDR3 spells CASSTPSDRIVAEAGTDTQYF. CDR3 nucleotides: TGTGCCAGCAGCACACCGTCGGACAGGATTGTCGCCGAGGCGGGCACAGATACGCAGTATTTT.

The rearrangement uses TRBV5-1 and TRBJ1-3; D not resolved. Per germline, CDR1 SGHRS and CDR2 YFSETQ. Trimming cost V 0 bases and J 10 bases, with 8 bases left between them. CDR3 length: 12 residues. The CDR3 region is CASSLDLKTIYF. The CDR3 DNA is TGCGCCAGCAGCTTGGATCTAAAAACCATATATTTT.